What follows is one T cell receptor beta chain and its context. Its antigen is still unknown. No much larger clone is present one base from it, and per-base qualities are unavailable. Trimming leaves V shorter by 0 bases and J shorter by 6 bases, with the junction holding 6 bases beyond the gene matches. Via the germline V gene (reference sequence), CDR1 is SGHNT and CDR2 YYREEE. From cysteine to phenylalanine, the CDR3 is 15 amino acids long. Only the CDR3 portion is preserved as DNA: 45 bases, with reading frame beginning at the first base. Library preparation employed RT-PCR. For sequencing, an Illumina HiSeq 2500 was employed. TCRdb trimmed the raw reads at Q25, called clones with MiXCR and kept productive beta chains. Here each entry gathers all rows of one CDR3 protein and keeps the most common genes and DNA. The sample has approximately 700,000 distinct CDR3 sequences on record, more than 15% of them singletons. The ten largest clones take up around 10% of the sample.

This entry is derived from a study of response to subunit inactivated influenza vaccine (dated by TCRdb to 2016 to 2019). Broadly, across the study: Deep quantitative T cell receptor repertoire profiling was used in the study to track responses to a trivalent subunit inactivated influenza vaccine. Points the paper makes about the study in general: According to the authors, only a limited number of new T cells may be recruited by each seasonal influenza vaccination.

The receptor was derived from a man aged 50 to 59 who received an inactivated influenza vaccine. Donor details come from another sample of the same person, matched by shared clones. Sequences were derived from PBMCs from blood, sampled 11 to 12 days after vaccination. The chain links TRBV5-4 with TRBJ2-1; 7 central bases correspond to TRBD2. The CDR3 corresponds to CASSLEGLVSNEQFF. The DNA is as follows: TGTGCCAGCAGCTTGGAAGGACTAGTCTCCAATGAGCAGTTCTTC.